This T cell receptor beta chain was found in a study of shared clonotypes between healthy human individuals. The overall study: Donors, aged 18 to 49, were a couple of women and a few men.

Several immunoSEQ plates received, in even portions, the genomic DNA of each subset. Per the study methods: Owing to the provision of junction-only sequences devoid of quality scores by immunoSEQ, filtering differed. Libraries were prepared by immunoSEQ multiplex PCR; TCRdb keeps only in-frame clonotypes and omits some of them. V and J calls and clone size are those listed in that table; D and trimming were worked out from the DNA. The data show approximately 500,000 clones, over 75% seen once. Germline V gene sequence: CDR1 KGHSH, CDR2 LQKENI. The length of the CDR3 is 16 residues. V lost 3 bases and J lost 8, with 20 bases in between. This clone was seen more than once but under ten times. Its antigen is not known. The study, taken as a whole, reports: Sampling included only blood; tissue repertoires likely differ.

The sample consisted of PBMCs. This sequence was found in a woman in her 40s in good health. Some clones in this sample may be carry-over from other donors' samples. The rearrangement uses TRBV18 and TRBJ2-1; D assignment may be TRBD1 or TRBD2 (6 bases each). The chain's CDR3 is CASSPPASGALDEQFF. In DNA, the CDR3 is TGTGCCAGCTCACCCCCCGCGTCGGGGGCCCTGGATGAGCAGTTCTTC.